This TCR beta chain stems from a study of prognosis after radiotherapy for stage I lung cancer. Overall study context: In 15 or so patients the disease was a newly diagnosed primary stage I lung tumor, whereas a few had oligometastatic NSCLC following surgical resection of the primary tumor. Distant metastases developed in four patients after radiotherapy (median roughly seven months); roughly 14 showed no significant progression.

General study points: Reportedly, the usage of TRBV and TRBJ genes was not the same in patients with and without metastases.

Looked up from germline, CDR1 is LGHDT and CDR2 is YNNKEL (reference sequence). V shed 2 bases and J 8 bases; nucleotides not matched to a gene: 10. This CDR3 comprises 16 residues. This clonotype was recorded many times. Its target is not known. By two-round multiplex PCR, the TCR beta CDR3 was amplified from genomic DNA. Primers specific to each TRBV and TRBJ gene were used in first-round PCR. A single record per CDR3 protein comes from TCRdb applying MiXCR to the multiplex PCR reads. The table lists roughly 38,000 distinct CDR3 sequences, around a quarter of them singletons, with about 25% in the top ten.

The J gene is TRBJ1-4, the V gene TRBV3-1, with 8 bases fitting TRBD1. Here the sequenced sample was PBMCs, taken before or after stereotactic body radiation therapy (not recorded which). The sequence came from a donor aged 50 or older with non-small cell lung cancer. The CDR3 coding sequence is TGTGCCAGCAGCCAAAGACAGGGGTTCTGGGGAGAAAAACTGTTTTTT. Encoded protein: CASSQRQGFWGEKLFF. Full variable domain (remainder filled in from reference TRBV3-1 and TRBJ1-4): DTAVSQTPKYLVTQMGNDKSIKCEQNLGHDTMYWYKQDSKKFLKIMFSYNNKELIINETVPNRFSPKSPDKAHLNLHINSLELGDSAVYFCASSQRQGFWGEKLFFGSGTQLSVL.